This section outlines one T cell receptor beta chain sequence together with its context. The CDR3 spans 14 residues. Germline V lookup: CDR1 SGHNT, CDR2 YYREEE (reference sequence). Trimming removed 5 bases at V and 4 bases at J, with 14 bases between. The assay was immunoSEQ multiplex PCR, and TCRdb's table has in-frame clones only and misses some. The data contain 100,000 to 150,000 clones, roughly 90% of them seen just once; the ten biggest clones take up under 5%. The data are from a study of T cell responses to AZD1222 COVID-19 vaccine. This TCR came from an adult in good health. The sample consisted of peripheral blood, taken on day 0 of AZD1222 vaccination. This chain links TRBV5-4 with TRBJ2-3; D may be TRBD2 (7 bases). CDR3 nucleotide sequence: TGTGCCAGCAGAGGGGGGGGTCGTGCAGATACGCAGTATTTT. Translated, it gives CASRGGGRADTQYF.